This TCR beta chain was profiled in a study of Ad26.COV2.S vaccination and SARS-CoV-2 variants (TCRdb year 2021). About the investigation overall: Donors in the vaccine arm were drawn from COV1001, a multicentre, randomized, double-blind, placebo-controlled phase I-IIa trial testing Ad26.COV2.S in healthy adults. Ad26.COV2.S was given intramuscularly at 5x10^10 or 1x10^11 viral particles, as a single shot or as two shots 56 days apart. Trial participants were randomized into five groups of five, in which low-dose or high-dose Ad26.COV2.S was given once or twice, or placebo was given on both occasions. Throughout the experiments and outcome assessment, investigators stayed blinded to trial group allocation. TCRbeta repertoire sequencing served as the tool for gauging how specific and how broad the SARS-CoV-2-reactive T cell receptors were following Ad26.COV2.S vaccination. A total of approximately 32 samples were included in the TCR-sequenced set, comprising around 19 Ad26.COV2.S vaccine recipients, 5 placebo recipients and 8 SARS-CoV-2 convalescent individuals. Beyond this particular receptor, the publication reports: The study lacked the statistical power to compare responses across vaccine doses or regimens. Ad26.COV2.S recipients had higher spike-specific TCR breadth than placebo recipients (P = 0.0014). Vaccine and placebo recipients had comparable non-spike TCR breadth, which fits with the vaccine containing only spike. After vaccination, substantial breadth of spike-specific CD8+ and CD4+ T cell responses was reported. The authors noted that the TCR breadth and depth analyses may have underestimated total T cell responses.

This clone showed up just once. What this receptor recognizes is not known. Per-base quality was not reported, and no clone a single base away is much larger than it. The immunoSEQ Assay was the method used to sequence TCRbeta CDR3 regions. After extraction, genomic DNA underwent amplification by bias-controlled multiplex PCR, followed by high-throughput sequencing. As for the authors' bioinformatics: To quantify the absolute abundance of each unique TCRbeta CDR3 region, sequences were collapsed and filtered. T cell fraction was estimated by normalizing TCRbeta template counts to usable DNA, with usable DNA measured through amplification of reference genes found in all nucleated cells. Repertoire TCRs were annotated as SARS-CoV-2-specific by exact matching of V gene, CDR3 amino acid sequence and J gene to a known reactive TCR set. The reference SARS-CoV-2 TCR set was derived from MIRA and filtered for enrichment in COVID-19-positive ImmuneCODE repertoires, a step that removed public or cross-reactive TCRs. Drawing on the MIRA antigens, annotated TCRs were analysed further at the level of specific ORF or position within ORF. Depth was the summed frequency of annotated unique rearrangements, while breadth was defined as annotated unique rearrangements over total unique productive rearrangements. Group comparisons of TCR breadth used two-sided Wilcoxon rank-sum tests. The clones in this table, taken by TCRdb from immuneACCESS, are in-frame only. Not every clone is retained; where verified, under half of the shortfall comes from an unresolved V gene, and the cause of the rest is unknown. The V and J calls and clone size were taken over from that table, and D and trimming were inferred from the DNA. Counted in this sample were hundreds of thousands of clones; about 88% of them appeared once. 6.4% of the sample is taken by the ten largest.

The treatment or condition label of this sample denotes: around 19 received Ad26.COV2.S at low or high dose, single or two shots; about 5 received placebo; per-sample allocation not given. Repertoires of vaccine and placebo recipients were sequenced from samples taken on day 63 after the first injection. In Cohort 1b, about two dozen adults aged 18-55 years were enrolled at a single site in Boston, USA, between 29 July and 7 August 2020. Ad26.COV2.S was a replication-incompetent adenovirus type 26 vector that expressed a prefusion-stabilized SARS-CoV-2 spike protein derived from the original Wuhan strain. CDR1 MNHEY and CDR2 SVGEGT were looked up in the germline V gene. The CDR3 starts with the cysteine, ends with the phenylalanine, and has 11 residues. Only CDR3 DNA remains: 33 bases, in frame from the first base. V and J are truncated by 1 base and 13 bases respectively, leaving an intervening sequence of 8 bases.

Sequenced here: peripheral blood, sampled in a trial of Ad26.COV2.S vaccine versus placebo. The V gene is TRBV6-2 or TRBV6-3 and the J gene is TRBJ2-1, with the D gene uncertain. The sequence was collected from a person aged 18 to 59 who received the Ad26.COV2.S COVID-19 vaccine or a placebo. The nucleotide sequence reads TGTGCCAGCAGTTACTATGAAGTACAGTTCTTC. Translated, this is CASSYYEVQFF.